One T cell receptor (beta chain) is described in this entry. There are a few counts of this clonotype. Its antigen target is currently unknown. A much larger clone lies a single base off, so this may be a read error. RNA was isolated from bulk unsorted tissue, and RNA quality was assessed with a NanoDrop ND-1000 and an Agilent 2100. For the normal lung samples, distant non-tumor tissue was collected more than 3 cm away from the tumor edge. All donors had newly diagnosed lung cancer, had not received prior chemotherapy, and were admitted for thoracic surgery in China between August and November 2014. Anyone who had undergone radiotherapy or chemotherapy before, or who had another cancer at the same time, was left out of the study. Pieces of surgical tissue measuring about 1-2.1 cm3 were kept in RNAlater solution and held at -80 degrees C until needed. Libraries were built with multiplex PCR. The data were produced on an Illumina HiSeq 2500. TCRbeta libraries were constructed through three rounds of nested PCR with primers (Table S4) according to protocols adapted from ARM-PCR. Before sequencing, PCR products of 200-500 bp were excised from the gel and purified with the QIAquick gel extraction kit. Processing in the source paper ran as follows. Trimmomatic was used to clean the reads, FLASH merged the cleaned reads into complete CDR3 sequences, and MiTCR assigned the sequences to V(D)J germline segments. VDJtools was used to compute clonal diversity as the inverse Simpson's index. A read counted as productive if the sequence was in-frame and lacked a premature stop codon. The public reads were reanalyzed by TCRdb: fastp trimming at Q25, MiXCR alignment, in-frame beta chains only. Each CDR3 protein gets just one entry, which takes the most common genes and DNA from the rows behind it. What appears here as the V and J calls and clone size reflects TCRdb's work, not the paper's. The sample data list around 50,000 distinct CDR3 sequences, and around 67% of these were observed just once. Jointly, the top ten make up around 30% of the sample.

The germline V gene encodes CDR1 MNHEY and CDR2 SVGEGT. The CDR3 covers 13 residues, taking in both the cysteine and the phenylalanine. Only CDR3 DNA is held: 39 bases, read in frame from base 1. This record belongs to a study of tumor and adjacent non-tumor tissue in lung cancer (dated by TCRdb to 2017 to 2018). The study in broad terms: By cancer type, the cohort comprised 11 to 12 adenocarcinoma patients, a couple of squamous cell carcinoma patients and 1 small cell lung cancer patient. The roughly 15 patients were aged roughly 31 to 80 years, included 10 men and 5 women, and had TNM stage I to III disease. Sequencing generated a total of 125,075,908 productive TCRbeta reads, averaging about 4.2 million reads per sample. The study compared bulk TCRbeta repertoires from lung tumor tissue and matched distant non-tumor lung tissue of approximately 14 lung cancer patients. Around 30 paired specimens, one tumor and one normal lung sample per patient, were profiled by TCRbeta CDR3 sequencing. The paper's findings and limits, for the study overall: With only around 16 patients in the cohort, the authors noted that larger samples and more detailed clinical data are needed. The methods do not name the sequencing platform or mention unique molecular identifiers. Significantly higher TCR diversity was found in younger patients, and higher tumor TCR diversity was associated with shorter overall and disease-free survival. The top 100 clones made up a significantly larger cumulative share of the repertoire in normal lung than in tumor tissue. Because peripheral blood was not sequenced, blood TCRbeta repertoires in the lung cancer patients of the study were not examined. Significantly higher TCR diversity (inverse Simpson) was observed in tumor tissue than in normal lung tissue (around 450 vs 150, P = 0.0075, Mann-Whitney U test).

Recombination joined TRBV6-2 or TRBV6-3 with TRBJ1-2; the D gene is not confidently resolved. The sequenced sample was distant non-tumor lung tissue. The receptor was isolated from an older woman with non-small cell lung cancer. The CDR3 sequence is CASRMSSNYGCTF. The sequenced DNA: TGTGCCAGCAGGATGAGCTCTAACTATGGCTGCACCTTC.